What follows are 23 T cell receptor beta chains derived from one specimen sequenced in a study of T cells in Graves' hyperthyroidism and ophthalmopathy. There were TCR beta CDR3 regions amplified from RNA transcripts. The TCR CDR3 first-round RT-PCR relied on the HTBI primer set. Each CDR3 protein gets one entry after TCRdb re-called the multiplex PCR reads with MiXCR. The data contain over 500,000 distinct CDR3 sequences, approximately 14% of them singletons. Sequencing input: blood. These receptors all stem from a woman in her thirties or forties with Graves' hyperthyroidism.

The V call is TRBV28, the J call TRBJ2-7; 8 bases agree with TRBD2. Germline CDR1 and CDR2: MDHEN and SYDVKM. The CDR3 sequence is 15 residues long. Losses at the gene ends were 6 bases for V and 3 bases for J; bases not matched to a gene: 10. CDR3: CASSPESGSLYEQYF. Here the CDR3 DNA reads TGTGCCAGCAGCCCCGAGAGCGGGAGTCTCTACGAGCAGTACTTC.

This clonotype was observed many times. The V gene is TRBV20-1, the J gene TRBJ1-1; D may be TRBD1 (6 bases). Germline V lookup: CDR1 DFQATT, CDR2 SNEGSKA (reference sequence). Trimming stripped 5 bases from V and 1 base from J, with 11 bases between. This CDR3 is built from 13 residues. In nucleotides, the CDR3 is TGCAGTGCTTACAGGGAGGGGAACACTGAAGCTTTCTTT. Its protein product is CSAYREGNTEAFF.

This clonotype appeared many times. This chain joins TRBV9 and TRBJ2-1, with TRBD2 identical over 10 bases. Germline loops: CDR1 SGDLS, CDR2 YYNGEE. The CDR3 is 18 residues long. J was trimmed by 3 bases and V by 0 bases; bases with no gene match: 9. The CDR3 region has the DNA TGTGCCAGCAGCGTAGCCCGGCTAGCGGGAGCCAACTACAATGAGCAGTTCTTC. As protein: CASSVARLAGANYNEQFF.

At least ten counts were recorded for this clonotype. The rearrangement links TRBV2 to TRBJ1-2; TRBD1 might be the D (5 bases). V dropped 3 bases and J dropped 2 bases, with 13 bases sitting between them. Per germline, CDR1 SNHLY and CDR2 FYNNEI. The CDR3 is made up of 15 amino acids. CDR3 in amino acids: CASSEEGTPNYGYTF. CDR3 coding DNA: TGTGCCAGCAGTGAGGAGGGGACGCCCAACTATGGCTACACCTTC.

The gene calls are TRBV20-1 and TRBJ2-7; 12 bases line up with TRBD2. The CDR3 has 15 amino acids. In germline, CDR1 is DFQATT, CDR2 SNEGSKA (reference sequence). After removal of 3 bases from V and 5 bases from J, the junction contained 8 bases not matched to a gene. The CDR3 DNA follows: TGCAGTGCTAGGACTAGCGGGAGTATTACCCACGAGCAGTACTTC. It translates to CSARTSGSITHEQYF.

This clonotype appeared many times. The chain links TRBV18 to TRBJ2-2; the D gene is possibly TRBD2 (5 bases). The V gene's germline CDR1 is KGHSH and CDR2 LQKENI. The CDR3 covers 15 residues. The V end was cut by 5 bases, the J end by 1 base, with 11 bases between. In DNA, the CDR3 is TGTGCCAGCTCAACCACCGGGAAGAACACCGGGGAGCTGTTTTTT. Encoded protein: CASSTTGKNTGELFF.

This rearrangement joins TRBV6-5 to TRBJ2-3, with 7 bases lining up with TRBD2. With 3 bases clipped from V and 4 bases from J, the junction kept 7 bases outside the gene matches. CDR3 length: 15 residues. Germline V CDR1 and CDR2: MNHEY, SVGAGI. The CDR3 protein is CASSYRGRDADTQYF. CDR3 coding DNA: TGTGCCAGCAGTTATCGTGGGAGGGATGCAGATACGCAGTATTTT.

Many counts were recorded for this clonotype. The genes are TRBV6-1 and TRBJ2-1; 9 nucleotides align to TRBD2. CDR1 is MNHNS and CDR2 is SASEGT in the germline V gene. Trimming took 4 bases from V and 3 from J; bases not matched to a gene: 7. The CDR3 loop spans 16 amino acids. The CDR3 bases are TGTGCCAGCAGTGCAAGACTAGCGGACCTCTACAATGAGCAGTTCTTC. Residues: CASSARLADLYNEQFF.

This clonotype was recorded at least ten times. The gene calls are TRBV20-1 and TRBJ2-2, with 11 positions matching TRBD2. Germline CDR1 reads DFQATT; CDR2 reads SNEGSKA (reference sequence). The V gene end was trimmed by 2 bases and the J gene end by 5 bases; junction bases not matched to a gene: 13. CDR3 length equals 18 residues. In nucleotides, the CDR3 is TGCAGTGCTAGACACCCTAGCGGGAGGATTCTAGGTACCGGGGAGCTGTTTTTT. Translating it yields CSARHPSGRILGTGELFF.

The V gene is TRBV5-5, the J gene TRBJ2-7; D remains unclear. This CDR3 has 14 residues. Germline assignment: CDR1 SGHKS and CDR2 YYEKEE (reference sequence). The germline V and J ends were trimmed by 2 bases and 0 bases, with 9 bases remaining between them. CDR3 nucleotides: TGTGCCAGCAGCTTTGCACAGCACTCCTACGAGCAGTACTTC. Its translation: CASSFAQHSYEQYF.

This chain uses TRBV5-1 with TRBJ2-6; D gene unclear. V dropped 3 bases and J dropped 0 bases, with 10 bases sitting between them. This CDR3 region has 16 residues. The germline CDR1 and CDR2 sequences are SGHRS and YFSETQ. CDR3 residues: CASSYTPTSGANVLTF. CDR3 nucleotide sequence: TGCGCCAGCAGCTATACACCGACCTCTGGGGCCAACGTCCTGACTTTC.

This clonotype came up many times. V gene TRBV4-1 combines with J gene TRBJ1-1, with a tentative D call TRBD1 (5 bases). CDR1 is MGHRA and CDR2 is YSYEKL in the germline V gene. The CDR3 has 15 amino acids. Between the trimmed V and J ends, which lost 1 base and 3 bases, there was a span of 12 bases. CDR3 region: CASSQGVGRDTEAFF. CDR3 DNA: TGCGCCAGCAGCCAAGGGGTCGGCAGGGACACTGAAGCTTTCTTT.

The rearrangement links TRBV6-2 or TRBV6-3 to TRBJ2-2; 11 nucleotides agree with TRBD2. V was clipped by 0 bases and J by 6 bases; unmatched bases: 3. Looked up from germline, CDR1 is MNHEY and CDR2 is SVGEGT. This CDR3 region has 16 residues. DNA of the CDR3: TGTGCCAGCAGTTACTCTAGCGGGAGGGCATCCGGGGAGCTGTTTTTT. Translating gives CASSYSSGRASGELFF.

This clonotype came up a few times. This chain uses TRBV13 with TRBJ2-1; no definite D call. Germline CDR1 PRHDT, CDR2 FYEKMQ (reference sequence). The CDR3 totals 15 residues. Deletions cut 1 base from V and 5 bases from J, with 12 bases between. The CDR3, as DNA: TGTGCCAGCAGCTTAGACGTCAGTGGGGACAATGAGCAGTTCTTC. It encodes CASSLDVSGDNEQFF.

There are many counts of this clonotype. The genes are TRBV3-1 and TRBJ2-7; unclear D gene. CDR1 LGHDT and CDR2 YNNKEL come from the germline V gene (reference sequence). Trimming removed 8 bases from V and 0 bases from J, with 11 bases in between. CDR3 size: 13 residues. The CDR3 here is CASGRVSSYEQYF. CDR3 coding DNA: TGTGCCAGCGGAAGGGTAAGCTCCTACGAGCAGTACTTC.

This clonotype has at least ten counts. V usage is TRBV15 and J usage is TRBJ2-7, with 9 bases that match TRBD2. This CDR3 is built from 15 residues. Germline V gene lookup returns CDR1 LNHNV and CDR2 YYDKDF (reference sequence). Trimming removed 0 bases from V and 3 bases from J; junction bases left unmatched: 3. CDR3 sequence (DNA): TGTGCCACCAGCAGAGAACTAGCGGGCGACTACGAGCAGTACTTC. Translated: CATSRELAGDYEQYF.

This clonotype has at least ten counts. The V gene is TRBV7-9, the J gene TRBJ2-1; 8 bases are a match to TRBD1. CDR3 length equals 14 residues. The ends lost 4 bases at V and 9 bases at J; junction bases unmatched: 8. Germline V lookup: CDR1 SEHNR, CDR2 FQNEAQ (reference sequence). The CDR3 loop reads CASSWDRPLGEQFF. As DNA, the CDR3 is TGTGCCAGCAGCTGGGACAGGCCGTTGGGTGAGCAGTTCTTC. The variable domain in full, completed from reference TRBV7-9 and TRBJ2-1, reads DTGVSQNPRHKITKRGQNVTFRCDPISEHNRLYWYRQTLGQGPEFLTYFQNEAQLEKSRLLSDRFSAERPKGSFSTLEIQRTEQGDSAMYLCASSWDRPLGEQFFGPGTRLTVL.

This clonotype was found many times. The chain links TRBV18 to TRBJ1-4, with unresolved D. The CDR3 extends over 14 amino acids. Per the germline V gene, CDR1 is KGHSH and CDR2 is LQKENI. V dropped 6 bases and J dropped 3 bases, with 11 bases sitting between them. The CDR3 sequence is CASSPGRANEKLFF. The CDR3 coding sequence is TGTGCCAGCTCCCCCGGACGCGCTAATGAAAAACTGTTTTTT.

Ten or more counts support this clonotype. This chain connects TRBV20-1 to TRBJ2-3; 7 bases fit TRBD1. The CDR3 sequence is 13 residues long. Germline V gene lookup returns CDR1 DFQATT and CDR2 SNEGSKA (reference sequence). After removal of 3 bases from V and 8 bases from J, the junction contained 8 bases not matched to a gene. This CDR3 is CSARHATGFTQYF. In DNA, the CDR3 is TGCAGTGCTAGGCACGCGACAGGGTTTACGCAGTATTTT.

This clonotype was seen ten or more times. The gene calls are TRBV7-2 and TRBJ2-7; D is unclear. In germline, CDR1 is SGHTA, CDR2 FQGNSA. This CDR3 region has 15 residues. Trimming took off 5 bases at V and 2 bases at J, with 16 bases between the two ends. CDR3 sequence: CASSPDASPAYEQYF. In nucleotides, the CDR3 is TGTGCCAGCAGCCCTGACGCGTCCCCCGCCTACGAGCAGTACTTC.

This clonotype was observed many times. The gene calls are TRBV11-2 and TRBJ1-6; unclear D gene. The CDR3 contains 13 residues. Germline V lookup: CDR1 SGHAT, CDR2 FQNNGV. Trimming took 8 bases from V and 8 from J, leaving 13 bases between them. The CDR3: CASSGPGDSPLHF. CDR3 in DNA: TGTGCCAGCTCCGGGCCCGGGGATTCACCCCTCCACTTT.

This clonotype was counted at least ten times. The V call is TRBV28, the J call TRBJ2-3; tentatively, D is TRBD2 (5 bases). The CDR3 runs 13 residues. V gave up 11 bases and J gave up 2 bases, with 14 bases separating them. Germline loops: CDR1 MDHEN, CDR2 SYDVKM. The CDR3 reads CASTERDTDTQYF. DNA of the CDR3: TGTGCCTCAACGGAGAGGGACACAGATACGCAGTATTTT.

This chain joins TRBV9 and TRBJ2-5; 11 bases line up with TRBD2. V shed 0 bases and J 1 base; nucleotides not matched to a gene: 5. The CDR3 is 17 residues long. CDR1 and CDR2 from the germline V gene are SGDLS and YYNGEE. The CDR3 reads CASSVGPGTSGQETQYF. Here the CDR3 DNA reads TGTGCCAGCAGCGTAGGGCCCGGGACTAGCGGCCAAGAGACCCAGTACTTC.